The clone carrying this T cell receptor beta chain appeared many times. No antigen is known for it. This specimen comes from a study of CD8 T cells in ankylosing spondylitis. Study findings and constraints: Ankylosing spondylitis blood appeared to be characterized by a TCR beta motif of fewer than ten highly homologous variants. Within matched ankylosing spondylitis synovial fluid, disease-linked clones were reportedly significantly enriched.

Trimming removed 3 bases from V and 9 bases from J, with 3 bases in between. The CDR3 is 10 amino acids. Germline CDR1 is SEHNR and CDR2 is FQNEAQ (reference sequence). TCR beta libraries were made by quantitative 5'-RACE with molecular barcodes. Via MiXCR, TCRdb re-called the 5' RACE reads, giving one row per CDR3 protein. The table has approximately 250,000 distinct CDR3 sequences, about 11% seen once. The clonotype originates from a male donor with ankylosing spondylitis or in good health (not recorded which). The chain uses TRBV7-9 and TRBJ2-1; no clear D gene. Sequencing was carried out using blood, either unsorted or a sorted T cell fraction (not recorded which). As DNA, the CDR3 is TGTGCCAGCAGCTTTGGTGAGCAGTTCTTC. It translates to CASSFGEQFF.